This T cell receptor beta chain came from a study of blood T cell repertoires in COVID-19 (TCRdb year 2020). Regarding the research as a whole: Collaborator samples came from the United States, Italy and Spain and covered acute and convalescent phases of COVID-19. Subjects who had been exposed to COVID-19, were actively infected with it, or had recovered from it provided the deeply sampled blood TCRbeta repertoires that made up the dataset. The sample metadata nearly always contained a de-identified subject ID, COVID-19 status, age in years and sex. HLA class I and class II types, where available, came from metadata supplied by the sample provider rather than from assay-based typing. The prospective study material was composed of cDNA or gDNA derived from T cells, B-cell-depleted T cells, or PBMCs. The repertoires were released in a freely available public database intended as a resource for research on the immune response to SARS-CoV-2. Samples came from the ongoing ImmuneRACE study (first 160 participants) plus 1,254 subjects from 6 global collaborators.

The paper's findings and limits, for the study overall: How much clinical and demographic metadata was included differed by source and by participant, and the metadata was provided uncurated.

A remark on this clone: Its cognate antigen has yet to be identified. No clone much larger than this one lies a single base away; base qualities are absent.

Participants in the prospective study were enrolled through a virtual design, were aged roughly 18 to 90 years, and lived in roughly 25 United States geographic areas. Cohort assignment in the prospective study relied on participant-reported clinical history from a screening survey and a study questionnaire. Each participant in the prospective study had whole blood, serum and a nasopharyngeal or oropharyngeal swab collected by mobile phlebotomists. Participants in the prospective study had the option to provide additional blood draws and questionnaires over a roughly 2-month period. Prospective study blood samples were shipped either frozen or at room temperature before DNA extraction. Reading from cysteine to phenylalanine, the CDR3 counts 16 amino acids. The CDR3 DNA has 48 bases and is translated from base 1. CDR1 and CDR2 are drawn from the germline V gene: SGHRS, YFSETQ. The V end gives up 4 bases and the J end 4 bases, leaving 10 bases in the junction not matched to a gene.

The immunoSEQ Assay, a bias-controlled multiplex PCR, was used to amplify TCRbeta CDR3 regions from genomic DNA. In the authors' own workflow: Within the assay, amplification of reference gene primers was used to estimate how many nucleated cells each sample contained. To quantify the absolute abundance of each unique TCRbeta CDR3 rearrangement, sequence reads were collapsed and filtered. For each sample, productive Simpson clonality was calculated by taking the square root of Simpson's diversity index across productive rearrangements. TCRdb carries this immuneACCESS record with in-frame sequences only. Its versions omit some clonotypes, under half of them owing to an unresolved V gene in the studies checked, with the rest unexplained. D and trimming come from the DNA, and the V and J calls and clone size come from that table. The sample records about 240,000 clones, 75% to 90% of which are singletons. Of the sample, less than 4% is held by the ten largest clones.

Sequencing used PBMCs or T cells enriched from blood (not recorded which). The V and J segments used are TRBV5-1 and TRBJ2-7; 11 bases in the junction line up with TRBD1. The TCR originated in a woman in her thirties or forties with acute COVID-19. The CDR3: CASSPGTGGGEYEQYF. The nucleotides are TGCGCCAGCAGCCCCGGGACAGGGGGTGGGGAATACGAGCAGTACTTC.